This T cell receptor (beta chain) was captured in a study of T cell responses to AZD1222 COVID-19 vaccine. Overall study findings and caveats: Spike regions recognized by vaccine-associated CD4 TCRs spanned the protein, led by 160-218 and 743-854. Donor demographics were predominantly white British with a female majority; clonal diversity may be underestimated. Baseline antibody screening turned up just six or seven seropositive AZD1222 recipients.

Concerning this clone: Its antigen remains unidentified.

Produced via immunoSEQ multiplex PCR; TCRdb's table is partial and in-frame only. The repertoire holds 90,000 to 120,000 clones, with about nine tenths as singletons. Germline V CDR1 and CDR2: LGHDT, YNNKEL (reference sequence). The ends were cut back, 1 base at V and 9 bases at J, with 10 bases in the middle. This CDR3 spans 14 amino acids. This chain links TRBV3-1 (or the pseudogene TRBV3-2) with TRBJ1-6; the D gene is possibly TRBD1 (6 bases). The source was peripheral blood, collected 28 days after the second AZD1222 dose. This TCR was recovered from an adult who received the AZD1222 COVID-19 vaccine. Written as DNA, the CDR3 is TGTGCCAGCAGCCAAGGGGGGGGCCGTTCACCCCTCCACTTT. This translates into CASSQGGGRSPLHF.